The entry that follows covers one T cell receptor beta chain sequence. The antigen is undetermined. Generated by immunoSEQ multiplex PCR, the TCRdb table keeps only in-frame clones and is missing some. The sample has about 8,600 clones, about 88% seen once. The sample belongs to a study of chemoradiotherapy in HPV16-positive cancers. General observations from the study: During treatment, candidate HPV-specific clones and E7-related motifs expanded in tumor.

Germline CDR1 is SGHTA and CDR2 is FQGNSA. Trimming left V 5 bases short and J 3 bases short, with 16 bases between. The CDR3 loop spans 15 amino acids. The sequences come from blood, collected from a patient who underwent chemoradiotherapy. The chain carries TRBV7-2 and TRBJ1-1; possibly TRBD1 for D (6 bases). This sequence was found in a human donor with HPV-associated anogenital cancer. The CDR3 DNA sequence: TGTGCCAGCAGCCGTGGAGGGGGTCGGGACACTGAAGCTTTCTTT. The encoded protein is CASSRGGGRDTEAFF.